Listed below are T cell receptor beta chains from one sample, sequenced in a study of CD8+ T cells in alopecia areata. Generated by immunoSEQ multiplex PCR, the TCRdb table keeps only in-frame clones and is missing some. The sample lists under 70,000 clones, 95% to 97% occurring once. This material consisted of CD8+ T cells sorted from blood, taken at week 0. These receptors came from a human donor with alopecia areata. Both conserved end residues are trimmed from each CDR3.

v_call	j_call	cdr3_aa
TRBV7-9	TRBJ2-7	ASGEGPKDEQY
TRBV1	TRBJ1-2	ASSQDRTGQYGYT
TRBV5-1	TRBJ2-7	ASSPNRVYSYEQY
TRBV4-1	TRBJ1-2	ASSQEEGVYGYT
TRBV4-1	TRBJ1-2	ASSQEGRDNYGYT
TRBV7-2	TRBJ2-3	ASSQGYPPDTQY
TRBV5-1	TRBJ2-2	ASMGESAGELF
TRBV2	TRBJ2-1	ARQPGLNEQF
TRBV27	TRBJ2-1	ASSSALAGAYNEQF
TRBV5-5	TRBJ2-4	ASREERLKNIQY
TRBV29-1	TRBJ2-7	SVVDVRGYEQY
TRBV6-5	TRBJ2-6	ASSTGIGANVLT
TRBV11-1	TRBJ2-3	ASSLNTDTQY
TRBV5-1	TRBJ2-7	ASSLDPNEGPGREQY
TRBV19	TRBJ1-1	ASSISRQIIMNTEAF
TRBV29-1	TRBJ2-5	SVEVRGYQGTQY
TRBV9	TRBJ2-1	ASSVGVGGGRFHEQF
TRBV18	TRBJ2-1	ASSPGPYNEQF
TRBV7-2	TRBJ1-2	ASSLGRWNLYGYT
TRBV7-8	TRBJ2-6	ASSPMLAVTGANVLT
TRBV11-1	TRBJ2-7	ASSSTLQGGLTYEQY
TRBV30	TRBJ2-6	AWSSGAGANVLT
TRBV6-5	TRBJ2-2	ASSPGGDTGELF
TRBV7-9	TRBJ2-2	ASSFGVAAGTGELF
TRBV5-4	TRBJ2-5	ASSLEGGQTQY
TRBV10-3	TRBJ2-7	AISETWQGAYEQY
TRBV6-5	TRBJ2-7	ASSYGLGVGEQY
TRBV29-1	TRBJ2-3	SVELVVDTQY
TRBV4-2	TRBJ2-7	ASSQEVSGNSYEQY
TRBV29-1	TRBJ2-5	SVEDPFGGTETQY
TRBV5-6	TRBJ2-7	ASSQPTGDSYEQY
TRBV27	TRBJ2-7	ASSFAGYEQY
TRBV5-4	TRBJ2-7	ASSYEVGEQY
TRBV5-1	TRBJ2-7	ASSHRLADEQY
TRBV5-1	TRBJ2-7	ASSLAFGGDSYEQY
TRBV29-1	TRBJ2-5	SVWTEQETQY
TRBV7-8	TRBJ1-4	ASSLDGSSPTNEKLF
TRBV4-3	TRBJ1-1	ASSPVGTLGGSALTLKEAF
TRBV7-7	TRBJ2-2	ASSSSQSNTGELF
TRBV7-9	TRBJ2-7	ASTWVGPSYEQY
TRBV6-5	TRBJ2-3	ASSYSTPSLGNTQY
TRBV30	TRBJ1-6	AWRALAGSPPLH
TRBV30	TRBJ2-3	AWSVGQGSDTQY
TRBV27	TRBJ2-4	ASSLLFSGGAKNIQY
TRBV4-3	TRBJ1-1	ASSLHRGTKTEAF
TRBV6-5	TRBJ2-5	ASSYGSGGETQY
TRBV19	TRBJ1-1	ASSLGEKNTEAF
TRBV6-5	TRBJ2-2	ASSPLPRTGELF
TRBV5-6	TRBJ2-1	ASSPRGESPYNEQF
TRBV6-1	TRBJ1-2	ASSETGTGPRAGGYT
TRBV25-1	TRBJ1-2	ASSESGLGYT
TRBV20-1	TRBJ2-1	SAGGNEQF
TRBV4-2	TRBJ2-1	ASSQGVAGDYNEQF